This TCR beta chain came from a study of blood T cell repertoires in COVID-19. Background on the study: The samples span acute and convalescent COVID-19 from the United States, Italy and Spain. The analysed material was cDNA or gDNA that came from T cells, B-cell-depleted T cells, or PBMCs.

CDR3 size: 16 residues. J gave up 3 bases and V 4 bases, and 9 bases lay outside the gene matches. CDR1 and CDR2 (germline): KGHSH, LQKENI. Methods used by the authors: The authors estimated nucleated cell counts from reference gene primer amplification. Sequencing used immunoSEQ multiplex PCR; TCRdb keeps in-frame clones, though not all of them. V and J calls and clone size follow that table, whereas D and trimming were derived from the DNA. The sample lists around 150,000 clones, roughly 72% occurring once. The chain employs TRBV18 and TRBJ1-1, with 9 positions matching TRBD1. The sequence was collected from a woman of 80 years or more with acute or convalescent COVID-19. The material sequenced was peripheral blood. The CDR3 DNA is TGTGCCAGCTCACAGGGACAGGGAGGAGGGTACACTGAAGCTTTCTTT. As protein: CASSQGQGGGYTEAFF.